This entry lists 30 T cell receptor beta chains sequenced from one sample in a study of cytomegalovirus exposure and HLA in healthy donors (dated by TCRdb to the late 2010s). The method behind the library was the immunoSEQ multiplex PCR assay. For the multiplex PCR, a mixture combining 60 forward primers for TCR Vbeta segments and 13 reverse primers for TCR Jbeta segments was used. What TCRdb holds here is the immuneACCESS table cut down to in-frame rearrangements. Part of the clones is not present; checked against another copy, under half of the missing clones reflect an unresolved V gene, and the others are unexplained. This sample is represented by fewer than 200,000 clones; approximately 86% of them were singletons. Clones ranked in the top ten supply about 1.5% of the sample. The sample consisted of PBMCs. The source of these receptors is a male donor in good health and CMV-seronegative.

V and J are TRBV18 and TRBJ1-2; D unresolved. V lost 4 bases, J lost 5 bases, and 8 bases lay in between. The CDR3 consists of 12 residues. Germline assignment: CDR1 KGHSH and CDR2 LQKENI. The DNA for the CDR3 is TGTGCCAGCTCACTGTCGGGTTATGGCTACACCTTC. Translation: CASSLSGYGYTF.

The chain recombines TRBV18 with TRBJ1-2; 10 positions match TRBD1. The CDR3 sequence is 17 residues long. The J segment lost 6 bases and the V segment lost 4 bases, leaving 14 bases of the junction unmatched. Germline V CDR1 and CDR2: KGHSH, LQKENI. CDR3 DNA: TGTGCCAGCTCACAAGAGAGAACCGGACAGGGGGGCGATGGCTACACCTTC. Protein product: CASSQERTGQGGDGYTF.

This clone was detected once. The chain is built from TRBV5-4 and TRBJ2-5; the D is unclear. V shed 1 base and J shed 4 bases, with 11 bases lying between them. Germline CDR1 SGHNT, CDR2 YYREEE (reference sequence). This CDR3 comprises 14 residues. The CDR3 nucleotides read TGTGCCAGCAGCTTGTATCGGTCTGGAGAGACCCAGTACTTC. As protein: CASSLYRSGETQYF.

The CDR3 region is CASTLVPGVGTEAFF. The DNA for the CDR3 is TGTGCCAGCACCCTTGTACCAGGGGTCGGCACTGAAGCTTTCTTT. V usage is TRBV6-5 and J usage is TRBJ1-1; tentatively, D is TRBD1 (6 bases). Per the germline V gene, CDR1 is MNHEY and CDR2 is SVGAGI. CDR3 length: 15 amino acids. Trimming pared 7 bases from V and 4 bases from J, leaving 19 bases between.

This clone was counted between two and nine times. The chain uses TRBV18 and TRBJ2-4; TRBD2 might be the D (5 bases). The CDR3 is made up of 15 amino acids. V was pared by 2 bases and J by 2 bases, with 10 bases between. Germline CDR1 and CDR2: KGHSH and LQKENI. The CDR3 coding sequence is TGTGCCAGCTCACCAGGACTTAATCCCAAAAACATTCAGTACTTC. Amino acids: CASSPGLNPKNIQYF. The whole variable domain, filled in from reference TRBV18 and TRBJ2-4, reads NAGVMQNPRHLVRRRGQEARLRCSPMKGHSHVYWYRQLPEEGLKFMVYLQKENIIDESGMPKERFSAEFPKEGPSILRIQQVVRGDSAAYFCASSPGLNPKNIQYFGAGTRLSVL.

V gene TRBV27 combines with J gene TRBJ2-1, with TRBD2 matching over 9 bases. Germline CDR1 is MNHEY and CDR2 is SMNVEV (reference sequence). Trimming cost V 5 bases and J 3 bases; bases outside gene matches: 8. There are 16 residues in the CDR3. CDR3 residues: CASSPLAGVDYNEQFF. CDR3 DNA sequence: TGTGCCAGCAGTCCGTTAGCGGGAGTAGACTACAATGAGCAGTTCTTC.

This rearrangement joins TRBV5-1 to TRBJ2-3; 12 bases are a match to TRBD2. Germline V gene data show CDR1 as SGHRS and CDR2 as YFSETQ. The CDR3 is made up of 18 amino acids. J lost 7 bases, V lost 1 base, and 13 bases had no gene match. CDR3 region: CASSLRGKTSGGSNTQYF. The CDR3 coding sequence is TGCGCCAGCAGCTTGAGGGGGAAGACTAGCGGGGGATCAAATACGCAGTATTTT.

The rearrangement links TRBV30 to TRBJ2-7; 7 nucleotides line up with TRBD1. CDR1 and CDR2 from the germline V gene are GTSNPN and SVGIG (reference sequence). V lost 0 bases, J lost 4 bases, and 18 bases stayed unmatched. CDR3 length equals 18 residues. The CDR3 sequence: CAWSVRGQLWGSGYEQYF. The DNA of the CDR3 is TGTGCCTGGAGTGTACGGGGACAGCTTTGGGGCAGTGGGTACGAGCAGTACTTC.

V is TRBV9 and J is TRBJ2-2; no firm D call. The V gene's germline CDR1 is SGDLS and CDR2 YYNGEE. Between the trimmed V and J ends, which lost 0 bases and 6 bases, there was a span of 9 bases. The CDR3 has 14 residues. The CDR3 spells CASSVVPAAGELFF. The CDR3 region has the DNA TGTGCCAGCAGCGTAGTTCCGGCGGCCGGGGAGCTGTTTTTT.

The rearrangement links TRBV5-4 to TRBJ2-5, with 8 bases that match TRBD2. CDR3 length: 14 amino acids. Germline V gene sequence: CDR1 SGHNT, CDR2 YYREEE (reference sequence). V was clipped by 4 bases and J by 1 base; unmatched bases: 3. The CDR3 DNA sequence: TGTGCCAGCAGCCTAGCGGGTTCCCAAGAGACCCAGTACTTC. Translating it yields CASSLAGSQETQYF. The complete variable domain, with remaining parts taken from reference TRBV5-4 and TRBJ2-5, reads ETGVTQSPTHLIKTRGQQVTLRCSSQSGHNTVSWYQQALGQGPQFIFQYYREEENGRGNFPPRFSGLQFPNYSSELNVNALELDDSALYLCASSLAGSQETQYFGPGTRLLVL.

This rearrangement joins TRBV7-2 to TRBJ2-3, with D perhaps matching TRBD2 (7 bases). CDR1 is SGHTA, CDR2 FQGNSA, per germline. Trimming removed 9 bases from V and 1 base from J, with 20 bases in between. This CDR3 spans 16 amino acids. CDR3 in amino acids: CASRGGAWVGTDTQYF. The CDR3 coding sequence is TGTGCCAGTCGCGGGGGCGCGTGGGTTGGCACAGATACGCAGTATTTT. The full variable domain, rest sourced from reference TRBV7-2 and TRBJ2-3, is GAGVSQSPSNKVTEKGKDVELRCDPISGHTALYWYRQSLGQGLEFLIYFQGNSAPDKSGLPSDRFSAERTGGSVSTLTIQRTQQEDSAVYLCASRGGAWVGTDTQYFGPGTRLTVL.

V and J are TRBV6-5 and TRBJ1-2, with 7 bases aligning to TRBD1. The ends lost 5 bases at V and 8 bases at J; junction bases unmatched: 8. Germline CDR1 and CDR2: MNHEY and SVGAGI. The CDR3 runs 13 residues. The DNA of the CDR3 is TGTGCCAGCAGTACAGGGGCCCAAAAAGGCTACACCTTC. This gives the protein CASSTGAQKGYTF.

The chain combines TRBV5-4 with TRBJ1-2; the D gene is possibly TRBD1 (5 bases). Looked up from germline, CDR1 is SGHNT and CDR2 is YYREEE (reference sequence). The V gene lost 4 bases and the J gene lost 4 bases, with 11 bases spanning the gap. The CDR3 is 13 residues long. CDR3 region: CASSPPDSYGYTF. The CDR3 DNA reads TGTGCCAGCAGCCCACCAGACAGCTATGGCTACACCTTC.

This chain uses TRBV18 with TRBJ2-1; 9 positions match TRBD1. The CDR3 is 17 residues long. Per the germline V gene, CDR1 is KGHSH and CDR2 is LQKENI. Unmatched junction bases numbered 4, after V lost 0 bases and J lost 1 base. CDR3 sequence (DNA): TGTGCCAGCTCACCACCAGTCGGGACAGGGTCCTACAATGAGCAGTTCTTC. It codes for CASSPPVGTGSYNEQFF.

V and J are TRBV7-6 and TRBJ2-5; TRBD2 might be the D (6 bases). The better agreement between TRBJ2-7 and the DNA end casts doubt on the J call. CDR1 is SGHVS and CDR2 is FNYEAQ in the germline V gene. The CDR3 is 13 amino acids. CDR3 sequence (DNA): TGTGCCAGCAGCAACGGACGGGGACTCGAGCAGTACTTC. Encoded protein: CASSNGRGLEQYF.

J is TRBJ1-3 and V is TRBV4-1; D perhaps matches TRBD1 (6 bases). Germline values: CDR1 MGHRA, CDR2 YSYEKL. The V and J ends lost 0 bases and 4 bases respectively, with 10 bases between them. The CDR3 sequence is 15 residues long. DNA for the CDR3: TGCGCCAGCAGCCAAGATCCGCAGGGGGGAAACACCATATATTTT. Its translation is CASSQDPQGGNTIYF.

J is TRBJ2-5 and V is TRBV9; D is uncertain. Near its end, the DNA agrees better with TRBJ2-7, so the J call may be wrong. CDR1 and CDR2 (germline): SGDLS, YYNGEE. This CDR3 spans 14 amino acids. The CDR3 spells CASSAGNTAYEQYF. As DNA, the CDR3 is TGTGCCAGCAGCGCCGGCAACACAGCCTACGAGCAGTACTTC.

J is TRBJ1-1 and V is TRBV5-1; tentative D call: TRBD1 (6 bases). Trimming shortened V by 4 bases and J by 4 bases, and 14 bases separated the two germline ends. CDR1 is SGHRS and CDR2 is YFSETQ in the germline V gene. The CDR3 runs 14 residues. CDR3 in DNA: TGCGCCAGCAGCCAAAGACAGGCTAGCACTGAAGCTTTCTTT. Its protein product is CASSQRQASTEAFF.

This clone has only a few counts. The V gene is TRBV21-1, the J gene TRBJ2-6; no DNA check was done on the table's D call, TRBD1. TRBV21-1 constitutes a pseudogene. CDR3 length equals 15 residues. The CDR3 protein is CASSKGRAGANVLTF. CDR3 nucleotides: TGTGCCAGCAGCAAAGGCAGGGCTGGGGCCAACGTCCTGACTTTC.

The V and J genes are TRBV6-5 and TRBJ2-7; TRBD2 agrees at 14 bases. J was trimmed by 12 bases and V by 6 bases; bases with no gene match: 7. Germline V gene sequence: CDR1 MNHEY, CDR2 SVGAGI. The CDR3 has 13 residues. The CDR3 sequence is CASRYGTSGSRYF. The DNA for the CDR3 is TGTGCCAGCAGATACGGGACTAGCGGGAGTCGGTACTTC.

The chain links TRBV12-5 to TRBJ2-3; TRBD2 matches at 9 bases. The CDR3 totals 14 residues. Germline V lookup: CDR1 LGHNT, CDR2 FRNRAP. V shed 2 bases, J shed 4 bases, and the junction held 1 base outside the gene matches. For the CDR3, the DNA is TGTGCTAGTGGTTTGCCTAGCGGGGCAGATACGCAGTATTTT. Encoded protein: CASGLPSGADTQYF.

The chain carries TRBV2 and TRBJ1-5, with D possibly TRBD1 on 6 matching bases. The germline V gene has CDR1 SNHLY and CDR2 FYNNEI. CDR3 length equals 15 residues. V shed 3 bases and J shed 6 bases, with 15 bases lying between them. CDR3 region: CASSEGGGGAQPQHF. As DNA, the CDR3 is TGTGCCAGCAGTGAGGGGGGAGGGGGTGCTCAGCCCCAGCATTTT.

V gene TRBV7-9 combines with J gene TRBJ2-3, with 10 bases matching TRBD2. Trimming cost V 5 bases and J 6 bases; bases outside gene matches: 17. Germline V gene lookup returns CDR1 SEHNR and CDR2 FQNEAQ (reference sequence). This CDR3 is built from 18 residues. CDR3 sequence reads: CASSRPTGPSGSADTQYF. DNA of the CDR3: TGTGCCAGCAGCCGACCGACAGGACCTAGCGGGAGCGCGGATACGCAGTATTTT.

The chain carries TRBV30 and TRBJ2-1; 10 nucleotides match TRBD2. Per germline, CDR1 GTSNPN and CDR2 SVGIG (reference sequence). This CDR3 region has 15 residues. V was pared by 5 bases and J by 1 base, with 5 bases of the junction left unmatched. CDR3 loop: CAWLKAGGSYNEQFF. The CDR3 coding sequence is TGTGCCTGGCTGAAAGCGGGAGGGTCCTACAATGAGCAGTTCTTC.

The chain links TRBV9 to TRBJ2-5; 8 bases match TRBD2. The DNA end is a closer match to TRBJ2-7, so the J assignment may be wrong. The V gene's germline CDR1 is SGDLS and CDR2 YYNGEE. This CDR3 contains 14 residues. This CDR3 is CASSAGGGRDEQYF. In DNA form, the CDR3 reads TGTGCCAGCAGCGCCGGGGGGGGTAGAGACGAGCAGTACTTC.

This clone was observed a few times. This chain uses TRBV25-1 with TRBJ2-3; 7 nucleotides align to TRBD1. The CDR3 contains 17 residues. V lost 2 bases, J lost 0 bases, and 8 bases stayed unmatched. Germline CDR1 MGHDK, CDR2 SYGVNS. CDR3 amino acids: CASSEPRDSPSTDTQYF. As DNA, the CDR3 is TGTGCCAGCAGTGAACCCCGGGACAGCCCTAGCACAGATACGCAGTATTTT.

This clone was observed a handful of times. J is TRBJ1-1 and V is TRBV12-1. TRBV12-1 corresponds to a pseudogene. The CDR3 extends over 12 amino acids. In nucleotides, the CDR3 is TGTGCCAGCAGCTTTGAATCTTCTGAAGCTTTCTTT. It is translated as CASSFESSEAFF.

The chain combines TRBV6-5 with TRBJ2-3; D not resolved. Trimming removed 2 bases from V and 6 bases from J, with 6 bases in between. This CDR3 comprises 12 residues. CDR1 is MNHEY, CDR2 SVGAGI, per germline. The CDR3 region has the DNA TGTGCCAGCAGTTACGGCAAGGATACGCAGTATTTT. This encodes CASSYGKDTQYF.

V and J are TRBV9 and TRBJ2-5; TRBD2 agrees at 7 bases. With 0 bases clipped from V and 0 bases from J, the junction kept 2 bases outside the gene matches. The CDR3 is 15 residues long. Germline CDR1 is SGDLS and CDR2 is YYNGEE. CDR3 sequence: CASSVDGGNQETQYF. In DNA form, the CDR3 reads TGTGCCAGCAGCGTAGACGGGGGGAACCAAGAGACCCAGTACTTC.

As concerns this clone: Germline and junction disagree at one end, which may indicate a read error. This chain connects TRBV7-9 to TRBJ2-2, with D possibly matching TRBD2 (5 bases). The CDR3 loop spans 16 amino acids. CDR1 and CDR2 (germline): SEHNR, FQNEAQ (reference sequence). The CDR3 DNA reads TGTGCCAGCACCTTAATGGTAGCGCAGAACACCGGGGAGCTGTTTTTT. This sequence encodes CASTLMVAQNTGELFF.